This TCR beta chain comes out of a study of response to subunit inactivated influenza vaccine. The study's findings and limits: Each seasonal flu vaccination may recruit only limited new T cells, authors suggested.

TCRdb passed the RT-PCR reads through MiXCR, listing each CDR3 protein once. The repertoire holds hundreds of thousands of distinct CDR3 sequences, with approximately 15% as singletons. The CDR3 is 16 amino acids. Trimming took off 2 bases at V and 2 bases at J, with 12 bases between the two ends. Germline V lookup: CDR1 LGHNA, CDR2 YSLEER. As for this clonotype: Its antigen remains unidentified.

V is TRBV4-3 and J is TRBJ2-2, with D possibly TRBD1 on 6 matching bases. The sequences come from PBMCs from blood, collected roughly 2 weeks before vaccination. This TCR was recovered from a middle-aged man who received an inactivated influenza vaccine. The CDR3, as DNA: TGCGCCAGCAGCCAATTTCCGGGACACAACACCGGGGAGCTGTTTTTT. Translating gives CASSQFPGHNTGELFF.